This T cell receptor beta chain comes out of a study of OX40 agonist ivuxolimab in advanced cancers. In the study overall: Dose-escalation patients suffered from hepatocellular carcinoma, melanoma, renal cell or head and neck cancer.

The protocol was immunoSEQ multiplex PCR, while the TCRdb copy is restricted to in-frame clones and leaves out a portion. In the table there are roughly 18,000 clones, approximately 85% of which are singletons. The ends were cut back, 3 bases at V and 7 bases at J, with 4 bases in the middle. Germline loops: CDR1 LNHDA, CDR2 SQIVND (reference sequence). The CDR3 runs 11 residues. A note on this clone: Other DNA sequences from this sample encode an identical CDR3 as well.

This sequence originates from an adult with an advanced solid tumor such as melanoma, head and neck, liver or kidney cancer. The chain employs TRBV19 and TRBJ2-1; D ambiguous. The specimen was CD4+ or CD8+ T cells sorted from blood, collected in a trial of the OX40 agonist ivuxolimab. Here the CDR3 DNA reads TGTGCCAGTAGTATGGGGAATGAGCAGTTCTTC. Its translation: CASSMGNEQFF.